This record looks at one T cell receptor (beta chain) sequence and its context. There is no known antigen for this receptor. Per-base qualities were not stored, and no clone one base away is much larger. Other nucleotide sequences in the sample specify the same CDR3. The CDR3 regions of human TCRbeta chains were subjected to immunosequencing. Per the source publication's procedure: TCRs in the repertoires were compared against a reference library of SARS-CoV-2-specific TCRs that had been generated with the MIRA antigen-specificity platform. Breadth meant the fraction of unique TCRs that were SARS-CoV-2-associated, whereas depth meant the fraction of total T cells that were SARS-CoV-2-associated. Using the MIRA data, every spike-specific TCR was mapped to the spike region that the TCR reacted to and assigned to either a CD4 or a CD8 class. Log10-transformed breadth and depth values were compared by one-way ANOVA with Sidak's multiple comparisons tests. The immuneACCESS repertoire file appears here via TCRdb, limited to in-frame rearrangements. These files lack a portion of the clones; in checked studies, under half of the deficit traces to unresolved V genes, and the cause of the others is not known. V and J calls and clone size are those listed in that table; D and trimming were worked out from the DNA. The sample profile shows about 56,000 clones; 80% to 90% of them were found once. The ten largest account for roughly 14% of the sample.

This sample stems from a study of T cell responses to AZD1222 COVID-19 vaccine (TCRdb year 2021). Study-wide context: AZD1222 recipients with second doses at about 4 weeks or about 12 weeks were pooled, because spike-specific TCR depth and breadth did not differ between schedules. A total of 233 trial participants underwent TCR sequencing, of whom 200 to 220 received two doses of AZD1222 and approximately 25 received two doses of the MenACWY control vaccine. Enrollment into the trials was organized by age into subgroups of 18-55, 56-69 and 70-plus years, and those subgroups contained roughly 140, 27 and 60 TCR-sequenced participants, respectively.

CDR1 and CDR2, looked up from the germline V gene, are SGDLS and YYNGEE. V is shortened by 0 bases, J by 4 bases, and the region joining them spans 11 bases. CDR3 length: 15 amino acids, cysteine to phenylalanine. Just CDR3 DNA is preserved here, 45 bases in frame from base 1. Study-wide findings and limitations: Conclusions about previously exposed vaccinees are limited because only 5 or 6 AZD1222 recipients were SARS-CoV-2 seropositive at baseline. Nearly half of unique spike-specific TCRs reportedly recognized epitopes outside regions mutated in the B.1.351 and B.1.1.7 variants. Participants were mostly white British and included more females than males, and it was suggested by the authors that clonal diversity may have been underestimated. The 56-69-year group was small, and its depth increase did not reach significance, likely because of low power. No day 14 peak-response samples were available, so repertoires were characterized only after the peak T cell response. A significant rise in spike-specific TCR breadth and depth was observed after two AZD1222 doses relative to day 0 and relative to MenACWY recipients. CD4 TCRs associated with the vaccine covered the entire spike protein, and the dominant responses were in regions 160-218 and 743-854.

This sample's time point label indicates: baseline before first vaccination. Samples from vaccinated people were obtained from the UK trials COV001 and COV002, which included a single-blind randomized controlled phase 2/3 trial of AZD1222 (ChAdOx1 nCoV-19) in healthy adults. For TCRbeta chain sequencing, PBMC samples from trial participants were taken at day 0 and at day 28 after the second dose. The material sequenced was peripheral blood, taken on day 0 of AZD1222 vaccination. The rearranged chain carries TRBV9 and TRBJ1-3; TRBD1 could be the D gene, as 6 bases match. The source is an adult in good health. The CDR3 region has the sequence CASSVERGSGNTIYF. The nucleotides are TGTGCCAGCAGCGTAGAGAGGGGGTCCGGAAACACCATATATTTT.